This is a list of T cell receptor beta chains from one sample in a study of control samples from healthy donors and cancer patients. The protocol was immunoSEQ multiplex PCR, while the TCRdb copy is restricted to in-frame clones and leaves out a portion. The sample has about 120,000 clones; approximately 92% are singletons. The specimen was PBMCs. Receptor source: a man older than 75 with head and neck cancer. Both conserved end residues are part of each CDR3. Each record gives: D gene, V gene, clone size, J gene, CDR3 DNA, CDR3 protein. The D gene is left open where the match is weak. A row's size may be missing; if present it is once, few, many or a size class.

>.|TRBV30|.|TRBJ2-1
TGTGCCTGGAGTGTAGTGTCAGAGCAGTTCTTC
CAWSVVSEQFF
>.|TRBV5-5|.|TRBJ2-3
TGTGCCAGCAGCTTGTTTAGTTTGGGGGGCTCAACCACAGATACGCAGTATTTT
CASSLFSLGGSTTDTQYF
>TRBD1|TRBV6-5|.|TRBJ2-1
TGTGCCAGCAGTTTAGACAGGGATCGCTACAATGAGCAGTTCTTC
CASSLDRDRYNEQFF
>.|TRBV30|.|TRBJ1-4
TGTGCCTGGAGTGCCCTCCTCCCTAATGAAAAACTGTTTTTT
CAWSALLPNEKLFF
>.|TRBV5-4|.|TRBJ1-1
TGTGCCAGCAGCCTGGACAGTAACACTGAAGCTTTCTTT
CASSLDSNTEAFF
>.|TRBV30|.|TRBJ1-4
TGTGCCTGGACCTCCGCAGGGGTGAATGAAAAACTGTTTTTT
CAWTSAGVNEKLFF
>TRBD1|TRBV9|.|TRBJ2-6
TGTGCCAGCAGCGTAGCGGGGACAGGGAGCTCTGGGGCCAACGTCCTGACTTTC
CASSVAGTGSSGANVLTF
>.|TRBV30|.|TRBJ1-3
TGTGCCTGGAGTGTATTGCCCTTCTCTGGAAACACCATATATTTT
CAWSVLPFSGNTIYF
>.|TRBV15|.|TRBJ2-1
TGTGCCACCAGCCAGACGAGCTCCTACAATGAGCAGTTCTTC
CATSQTSSYNEQFF
>TRBD1|TRBV27|.|TRBJ1-5
TGTGCCAGCAGTCGCGACTGGACAGGTGGCAATCAGCCCCAGCATTTT
CASSRDWTGGNQPQHF
>.|TRBV5-1|.|TRBJ2-7
TGCGCCAGCAGCTTGGATCAGGGGCGTTTAGGGGAGCAGTACTTC
CASSLDQGRLGEQYF
>.|TRBV11-2|.|TRBJ1-2
TGTGCCAGCAGCTTACGGGGAACCTATGGCTACACCTTC
CASSLRGTYGYTF
>TRBD1|TRBV5-1|.|TRBJ2-3
TGCGCCAGCAGCTTGGGTCAGGGGGCTAGCACAGATACGCAGTATTTT
CASSLGQGASTDTQYF
>TRBD1|TRBV9|.|TRBJ1-2
TGTGCCAGCAGCCTACGGACAGGGTTGAGCTATGGCTACACCTTC
CASSLRTGLSYGYTF
>.|TRBV6-6|.|TRBJ1-1
TGTGCCAGCAGTACAGGGCCGGGCACTGAAGCTTTCTTT
CASSTGPGTEAFF
>.|TRBV24-1|.|TRBJ2-2
TGTGCCACCAGTGACCCAGGGTTCGGGGAGCTGTTTTTT
CATSDPGFGELFF
>.|TRBV30|.|TRBJ2-5
TGTGCCTGGACTACTAGAGGCGAGACCCAGTACTTC
CAWTTRGETQYF
>.|TRBV18|.|TRBJ1-2
TGTGCCAGCTCACCCTCCTCGGGTAAGGCTCAAAGTTATGGCTACACCTTC
CASSPSSGKAQSYGYTF
>.|TRBV5-4|.|TRBJ2-2
TGTGCCAGCAGCTTGGAATACGGGGAGCTGTTTTTT
CASSLEYGELFF
>.|TRBV6-5|.|TRBJ1-5
TGTGCCAGCAGTTATTTTGGGGGGGACCCCAATCAGCCCCAGCATTTT
CASSYFGGDPNQPQHF
>TRBD2|TRBV15|.|TRBJ2-2
TGTGCCACCAGCAGAGGAAAAAGGGCAGGACTAGCATCTGGAACCGGGGAGCTGTTTTTT
CATSRGKRAGLASGTGELFF
>.|TRBV5-8|.|TRBJ1-2
TGTGCCAGCAGCCCCTCCGGGGAGCACTATGGCTACACCTTC
CASSPSGEHYGYTF
>.|TRBV3-1/TRBV3-2|.|TRBJ2-5
TGTGCCAGCAGCCACGTCACTGGAGTATCACAAGAGACCCAGTACTTC
CASSHVTGVSQETQYF
>.|TRBV6-1|.|TRBJ1-1
TGTGCCAGCAGTGAAGGAACCTTGACTGAAGCTTTCTTT
CASSEGTLTEAFF
>.|TRBV3-1/TRBV3-2|.|TRBJ1-2
TGTGCCAGCAGCCAAGATGGGTCGGGAGCCTATGGCTACACCTTC
CASSQDGSGAYGYTF
>.|TRBV6-6|.|TRBJ2-7
TGTGCCAGCAGTTACCCACCGGACCCAGAGCCCTACGAGCAGTACTTC
CASSYPPDPEPYEQYF
>.|TRBV19|.|TRBJ2-7
TGTGCCAGTAGTACGGGACGGTTCTACGAGCAGTACTTC
CASSTGRFYEQYF
>.|TRBV2|.|TRBJ2-1
TGTGCCAGCCCCGAGGACATCCTTAAAGGGAATGAGCAGTTCTTC
CASPEDILKGNEQFF
>.|TRBV6-2/TRBV6-3|.|TRBJ2-7
TGTGCCAGCAGTTACCCGACAATGGACTACGAGCAGTACTTC
CASSYPTMDYEQYF
>.|TRBV5-6|.|TRBJ1-1
TGTGCCAGCAGCCCCCAGACCCGGAATGCTGAAGCTTTCTTT
CASSPQTRNAEAFF
>TRBD2|TRBV25-1|once|TRBJ2-7
TGTGCCAGCGGGTCCTTCAAGGTGGGGGGGTCGTACGAGCAGTACTTC
CASGSFKVGGSYEQYF
>.|TRBV9|.|TRBJ1-2
TGTGCCAGCAGCGGGAGGGTTAACTATGGCTACACCTTC
CASSGRVNYGYTF
>.|TRBV19|once|TRBJ1-1
TGTGCCAGTAGTTCCACGATGAGAGCTTTCTTT
CASSSTMRAFF
>.|TRBV6-5|.|TRBJ2-7
TGTGCCAGCAGTCAGGGAACCTACGAGCAGTACTTC
CASSQGTYEQYF
>.|TRBV2|once|TRBJ2-5
TGTGCCAGCAGTGAAGTCGGCACAAAATATTGGGAGACCCAGTACTTC
CASSEVGTKYWETQYF
>.|TRBV7-8|.|TRBJ2-7
TGTGCCAGCAGCCCTGCAAAGCCGCCCTACGAGCAGTACTTC
CASSPAKPPYEQYF
>.|TRBV6-5|.|TRBJ1-3
TGTGCCAGTGGGCTCTCTGGAAACACCATATATTTT
CASGLSGNTIYF